Given below is one TCR beta chain in context. Antigen unknown. The data were obtained in a study of T cells in Graves' hyperthyroidism and ophthalmopathy. Graves' hyperthyroidism qualified as stable when ophthalmopathy did not progress within 18 months. PBMCs stemmed from around 10 ml fresh peripheral blood. CDR1 and CDR2 (germline): GTSNPN, SVGIG (reference sequence). This CDR3 has 15 amino acids. V gave up 1 base and J gave up 7 bases, with 19 bases separating them. Template material for amplifying TCR beta CDR3 regions consisted of RNA transcripts. The HTBI set primed first-round TCR CDR3 RT-PCR. TCRdb re-called the multiplex PCR reads with MiXCR, one entry per CDR3 protein. This table has under 700,000 distinct CDR3 sequences, approximately 15% appearing once. Study results and limitations: Prediction of ophthalmopathy progression came a median around 6 months pre-onset. Ophthalmopathy cases were set apart from stable hyperthyroidism by a 13 V-J model.

The clonotype was recovered from a woman aged 18-35 years with Graves' hyperthyroidism. This chain links TRBV30 with TRBJ1-2; D remains ambiguous. The specimen was blood. The CDR3 here is CAWSGVAARALGYTF. The CDR3 nucleotides read TGTGCCTGGAGTGGAGTCGCAGCCCGGGCTCTTGGCTACACCTTC.